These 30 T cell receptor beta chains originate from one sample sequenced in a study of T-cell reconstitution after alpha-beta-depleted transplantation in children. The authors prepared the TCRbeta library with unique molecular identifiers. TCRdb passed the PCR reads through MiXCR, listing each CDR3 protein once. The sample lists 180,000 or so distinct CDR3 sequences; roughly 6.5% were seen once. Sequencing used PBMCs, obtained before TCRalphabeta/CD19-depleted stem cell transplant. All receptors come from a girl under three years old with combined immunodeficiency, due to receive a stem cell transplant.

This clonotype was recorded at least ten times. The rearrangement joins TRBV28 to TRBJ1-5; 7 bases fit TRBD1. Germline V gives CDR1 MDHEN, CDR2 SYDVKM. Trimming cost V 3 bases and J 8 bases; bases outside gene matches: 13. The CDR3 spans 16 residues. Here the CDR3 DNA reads TGTGCCAGCAGTTTCAATCAGGGGGGGGTTGGGGAGCCCCAGCATTTT. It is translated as CASSFNQGGVGEPQHF. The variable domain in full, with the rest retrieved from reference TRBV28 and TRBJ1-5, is DVKVTQSSRYLVKRTGEKVFLECVQDMDHENMFWYRQDPGLGLRLIYFSYDVKMKEKGDIPEGYSVSREKKERFSLILESASTNQTSMYLCASSFNQGGVGEPQHFGDGTRLSIL.

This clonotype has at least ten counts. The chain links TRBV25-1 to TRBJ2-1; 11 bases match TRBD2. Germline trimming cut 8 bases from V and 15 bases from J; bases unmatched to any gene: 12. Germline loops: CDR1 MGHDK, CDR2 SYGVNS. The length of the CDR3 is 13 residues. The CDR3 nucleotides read TGTGCCAGCTCTCCAATAGCGGGAGGGCCGGGGTTCTTC. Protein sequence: CASSPIAGGPGFF.

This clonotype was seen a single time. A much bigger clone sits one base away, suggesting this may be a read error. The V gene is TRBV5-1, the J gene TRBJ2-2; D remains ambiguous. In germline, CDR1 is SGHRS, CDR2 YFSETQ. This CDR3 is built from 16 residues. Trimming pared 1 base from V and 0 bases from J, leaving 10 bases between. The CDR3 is CASSLCEASNTGELFF. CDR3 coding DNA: TGCGCCAGCAGCTTGTGCGAGGCTTCGAACACCGGGGAGCTGTTTTTT.

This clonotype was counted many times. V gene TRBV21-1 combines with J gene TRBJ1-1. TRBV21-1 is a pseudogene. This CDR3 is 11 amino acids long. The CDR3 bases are TGTGCCAGCATCAGCGACACTGAAGCTTTCTTT. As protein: CASISDTEAFF.

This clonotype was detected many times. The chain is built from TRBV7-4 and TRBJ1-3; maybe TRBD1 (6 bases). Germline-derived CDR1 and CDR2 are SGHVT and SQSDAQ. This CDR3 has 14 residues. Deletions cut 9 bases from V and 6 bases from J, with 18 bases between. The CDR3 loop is CARGADSLENTIYF. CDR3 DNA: TGTGCCAGGGGGGCGGACAGTTTGGAAAACACCATATATTTT.

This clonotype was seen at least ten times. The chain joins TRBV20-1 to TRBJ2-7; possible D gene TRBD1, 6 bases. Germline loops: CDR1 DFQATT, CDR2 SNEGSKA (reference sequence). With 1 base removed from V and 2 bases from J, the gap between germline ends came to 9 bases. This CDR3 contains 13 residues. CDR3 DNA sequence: TGCAGTGCTAGAGGACAGGTTCCCTACGAGCAGTACTTC. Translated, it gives CSARGQVPYEQYF.

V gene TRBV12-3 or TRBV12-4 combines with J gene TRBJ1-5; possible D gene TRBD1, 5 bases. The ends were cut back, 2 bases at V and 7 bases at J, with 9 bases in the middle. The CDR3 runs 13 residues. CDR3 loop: CASSLIGGQPQHF. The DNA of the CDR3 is TGTGCCAGCAGTTTAATCGGGGGACAGCCCCAGCATTTT.

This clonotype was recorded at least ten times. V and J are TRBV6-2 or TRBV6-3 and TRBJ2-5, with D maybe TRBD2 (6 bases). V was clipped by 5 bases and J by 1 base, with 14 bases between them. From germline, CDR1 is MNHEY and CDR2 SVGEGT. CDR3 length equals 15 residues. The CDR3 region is CASSPPRDSQETQYF. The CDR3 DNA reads TGTGCCAGCAGTCCCCCCCGGGACTCCCAAGAGACCCAGTACTTC.

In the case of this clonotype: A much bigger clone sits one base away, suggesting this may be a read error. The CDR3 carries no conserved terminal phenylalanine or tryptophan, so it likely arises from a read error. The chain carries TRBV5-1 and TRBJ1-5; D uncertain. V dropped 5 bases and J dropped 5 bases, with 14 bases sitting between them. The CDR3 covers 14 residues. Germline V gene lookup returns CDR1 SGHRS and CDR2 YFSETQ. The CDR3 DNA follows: TGCGCCAGCAGGGCGAGGGATTTTGATCAGCCCCAGCATTAT. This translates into CASRARDFDQPQHY.

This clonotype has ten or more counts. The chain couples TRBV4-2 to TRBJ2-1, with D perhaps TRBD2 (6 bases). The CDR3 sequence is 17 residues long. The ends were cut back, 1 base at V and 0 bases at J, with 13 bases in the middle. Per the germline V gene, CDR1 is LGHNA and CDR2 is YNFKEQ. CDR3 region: CASSQGDAGSSYNEQFF. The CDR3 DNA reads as TGTGCCAGCAGCCAAGGGGACGCCGGGAGCTCCTACAATGAGCAGTTCTTC.

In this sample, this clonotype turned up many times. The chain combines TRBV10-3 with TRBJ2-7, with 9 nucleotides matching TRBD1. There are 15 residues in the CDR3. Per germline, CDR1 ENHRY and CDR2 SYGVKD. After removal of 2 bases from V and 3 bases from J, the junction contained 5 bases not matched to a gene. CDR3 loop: CAISEGDREHYEQYF. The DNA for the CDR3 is TGTGCCATCAGTGAGGGGGACAGGGAGCACTACGAGCAGTACTTC.

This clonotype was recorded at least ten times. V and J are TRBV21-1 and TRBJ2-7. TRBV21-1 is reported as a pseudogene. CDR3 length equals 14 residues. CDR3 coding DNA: TGTGCCAGCAGCAAAGAGGACCGGCTCTACGAGCAGTACTTC. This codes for CASSKEDRLYEQYF.

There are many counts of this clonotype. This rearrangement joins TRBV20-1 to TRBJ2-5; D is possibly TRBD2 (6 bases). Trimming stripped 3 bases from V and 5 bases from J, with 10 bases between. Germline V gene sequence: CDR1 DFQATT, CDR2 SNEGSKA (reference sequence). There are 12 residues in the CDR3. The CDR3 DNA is TGCAGTGCTAGGGGCCGGGAGGAGACCCAGTACTTC. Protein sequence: CSARGREETQYF.

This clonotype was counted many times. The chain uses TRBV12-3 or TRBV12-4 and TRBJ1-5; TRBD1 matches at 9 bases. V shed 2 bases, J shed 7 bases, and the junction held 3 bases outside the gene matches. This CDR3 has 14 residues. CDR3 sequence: CASSLRDREQPQHF. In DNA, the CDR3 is TGTGCCAGCAGTTTAAGGGACAGGGAGCAGCCCCAGCATTTT.

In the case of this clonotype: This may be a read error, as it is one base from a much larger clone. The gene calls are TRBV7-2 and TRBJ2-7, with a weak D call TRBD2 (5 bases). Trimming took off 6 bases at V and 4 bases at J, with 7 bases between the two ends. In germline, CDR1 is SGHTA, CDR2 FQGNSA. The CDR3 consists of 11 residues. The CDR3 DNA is TGTGCCAGCAGAAAGCGGTACGAGCAGTACTTC. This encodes CASRKRYEQYF.

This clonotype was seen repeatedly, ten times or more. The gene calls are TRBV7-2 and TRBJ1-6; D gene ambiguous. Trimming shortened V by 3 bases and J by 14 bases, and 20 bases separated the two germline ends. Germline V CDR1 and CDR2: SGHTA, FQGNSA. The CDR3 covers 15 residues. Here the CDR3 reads CASSFRDSHIYALHF. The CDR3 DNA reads TGTGCCAGCAGCTTTCGGGATTCTCATATCTATGCCCTCCACTTT. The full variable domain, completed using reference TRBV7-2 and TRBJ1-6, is GAGVSQSPSNKVTEKGKDVELRCDPISGHTALYWYRQSLGQGLEFLIYFQGNSAPDKSGLPSDRFSAERTGGSVSTLTIQRTQQEDSAVYLCASSFRDSHIYALHFGNGTRLTVT.

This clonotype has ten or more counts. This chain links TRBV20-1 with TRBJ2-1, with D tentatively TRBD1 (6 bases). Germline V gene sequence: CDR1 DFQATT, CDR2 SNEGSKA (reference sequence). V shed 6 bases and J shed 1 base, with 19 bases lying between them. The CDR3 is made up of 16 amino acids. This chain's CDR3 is CSASGHRVESYNEQFF. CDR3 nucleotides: TGCAGTGCCAGTGGGCACAGGGTGGAGTCCTACAATGAGCAGTTCTTC.

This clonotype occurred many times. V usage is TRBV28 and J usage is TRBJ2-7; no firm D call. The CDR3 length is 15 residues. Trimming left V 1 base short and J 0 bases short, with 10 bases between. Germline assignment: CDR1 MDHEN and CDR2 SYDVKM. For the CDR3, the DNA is TGTGCCAGCAGTTTATACGACGGAAGCTCCTACGAGCAGTACTTC. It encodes CASSLYDGSSYEQYF. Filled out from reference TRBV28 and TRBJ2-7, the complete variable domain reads DVKVTQSSRYLVKRTGEKVFLECVQDMDHENMFWYRQDPGLGLRLIYFSYDVKMKEKGDIPEGYSVSREKKERFSLILESASTNQTSMYLCASSLYDGSSYEQYFGPGTRLTVT.

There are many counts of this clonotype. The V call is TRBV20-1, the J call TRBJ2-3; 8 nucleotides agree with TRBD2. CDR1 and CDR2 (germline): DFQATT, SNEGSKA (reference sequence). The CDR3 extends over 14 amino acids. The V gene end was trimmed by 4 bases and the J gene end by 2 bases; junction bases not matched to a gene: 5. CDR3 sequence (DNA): TGCAGTGCTAAAGTAGCGGGACCCACAGATACGCAGTATTTT. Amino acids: CSAKVAGPTDTQYF.

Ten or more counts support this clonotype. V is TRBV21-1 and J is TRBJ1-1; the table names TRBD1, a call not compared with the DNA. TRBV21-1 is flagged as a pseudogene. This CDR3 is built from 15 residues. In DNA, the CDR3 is TGTGCCAGCACCCGGACAGGGGTCCTTAACACTGAAGCTTTCTTT. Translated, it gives CASTRTGVLNTEAFF.

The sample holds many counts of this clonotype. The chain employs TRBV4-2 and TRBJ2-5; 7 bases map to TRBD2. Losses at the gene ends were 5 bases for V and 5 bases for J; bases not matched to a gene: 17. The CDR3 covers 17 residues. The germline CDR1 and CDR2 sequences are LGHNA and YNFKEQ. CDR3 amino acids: CASSRSGLESPRETQYF. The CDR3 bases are TGTGCCAGCAGCAGAAGTGGACTAGAAAGCCCACGGGAGACCCAGTACTTC.

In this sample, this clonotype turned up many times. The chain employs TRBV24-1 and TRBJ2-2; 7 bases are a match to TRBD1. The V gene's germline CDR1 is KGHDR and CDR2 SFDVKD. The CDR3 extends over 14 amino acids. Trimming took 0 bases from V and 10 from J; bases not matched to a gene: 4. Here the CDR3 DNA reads TGTGCCACCAGTGATTTGTCACAGGGGCCGGAGCTGTTTTTT. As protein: CATSDLSQGPELFF.

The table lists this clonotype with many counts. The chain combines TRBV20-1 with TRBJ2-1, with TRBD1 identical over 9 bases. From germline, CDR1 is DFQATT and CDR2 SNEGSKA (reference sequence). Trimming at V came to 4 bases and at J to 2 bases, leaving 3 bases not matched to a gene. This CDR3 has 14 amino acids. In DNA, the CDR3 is TGCAGTGCTACCGGGACAGGGCCCTACAATGAGCAGTTCTTC. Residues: CSATGTGPYNEQFF.

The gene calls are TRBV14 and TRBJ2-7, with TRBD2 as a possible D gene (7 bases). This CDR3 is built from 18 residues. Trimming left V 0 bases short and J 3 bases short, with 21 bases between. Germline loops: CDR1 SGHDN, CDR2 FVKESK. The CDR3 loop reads CASSQDSMGGTPFYEQYF. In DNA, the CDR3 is TGTGCCAGCAGCCAAGACTCCATGGGGGGGACACCATTCTACGAGCAGTACTTC.

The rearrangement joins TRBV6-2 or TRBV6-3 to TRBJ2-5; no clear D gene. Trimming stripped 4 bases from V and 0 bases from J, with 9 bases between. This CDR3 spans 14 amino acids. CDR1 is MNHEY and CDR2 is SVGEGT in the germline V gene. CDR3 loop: CASSFFDNQETQYF. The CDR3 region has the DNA TGTGCCAGCAGTTTTTTCGACAACCAAGAGACCCAGTACTTC.

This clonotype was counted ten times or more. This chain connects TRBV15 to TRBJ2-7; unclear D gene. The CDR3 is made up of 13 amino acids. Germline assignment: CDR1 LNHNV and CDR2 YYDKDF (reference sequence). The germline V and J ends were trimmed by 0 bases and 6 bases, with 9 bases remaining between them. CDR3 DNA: TGTGCCACCAGCAGAGAGGTGGTTTTCGAGCAGTACTTC. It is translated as CATSREVVFEQYF.

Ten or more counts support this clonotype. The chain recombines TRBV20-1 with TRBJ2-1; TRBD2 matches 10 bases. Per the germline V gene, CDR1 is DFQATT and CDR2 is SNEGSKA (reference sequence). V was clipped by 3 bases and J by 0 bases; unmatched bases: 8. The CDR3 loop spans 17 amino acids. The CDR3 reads CSARDSSGSVSYNEQFF. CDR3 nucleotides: TGCAGTGCTAGGGACTCTAGCGGGAGTGTCTCCTACAATGAGCAGTTCTTC.

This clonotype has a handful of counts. The CDR3 DNA reads as TGTGCCAGCAGCCCAGAGCGACAGGGAGGGATTGGCGAGCAGTACTTC. Encoded protein: CASSPERQGGIGEQYF. The rearrangement uses TRBV7-9 and TRBJ2-7, with D perhaps TRBD1 or TRBD2 (7 bases each). V lost 5 bases and J lost 6, with 23 bases in between. CDR3 length equals 16 residues. Germline V lookup: CDR1 SEHNR, CDR2 FQNEAQ (reference sequence). The variable domain in full, with the rest retrieved from reference TRBV7-9 and TRBJ2-7, is DTGVSQNPRHKITKRGQNVTFRCDPISEHNRLYWYRQTLGQGPEFLTYFQNEAQLEKSRLLSDRFSAERPKGSFSTLEIQRTEQGDSAMYLCASSPERQGGIGEQYFGPGTRLTVT.

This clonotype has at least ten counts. CDR3 in amino acids: CASSVDGGLPYNEQFF. In DNA form, the CDR3 reads TGTGCCAGCAGCGTAGACGGGGGACTACCATACAATGAGCAGTTCTTC. The V call is TRBV9, the J call TRBJ2-1, with 7 bases identical to TRBD2. Germline V CDR1 and CDR2: SGDLS, YYNGEE. V shed 0 bases and J 4 bases; nucleotides not matched to a gene: 7. The CDR3 length is 16 residues.

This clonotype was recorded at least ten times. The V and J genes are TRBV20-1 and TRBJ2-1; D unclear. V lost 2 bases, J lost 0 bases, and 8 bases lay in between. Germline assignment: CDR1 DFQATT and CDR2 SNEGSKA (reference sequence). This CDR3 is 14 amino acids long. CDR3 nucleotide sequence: TGCAGTGCTAGATCTCTGAGCTCCTACAATGAGCAGTTCTTC. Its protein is CSARSLSSYNEQFF.